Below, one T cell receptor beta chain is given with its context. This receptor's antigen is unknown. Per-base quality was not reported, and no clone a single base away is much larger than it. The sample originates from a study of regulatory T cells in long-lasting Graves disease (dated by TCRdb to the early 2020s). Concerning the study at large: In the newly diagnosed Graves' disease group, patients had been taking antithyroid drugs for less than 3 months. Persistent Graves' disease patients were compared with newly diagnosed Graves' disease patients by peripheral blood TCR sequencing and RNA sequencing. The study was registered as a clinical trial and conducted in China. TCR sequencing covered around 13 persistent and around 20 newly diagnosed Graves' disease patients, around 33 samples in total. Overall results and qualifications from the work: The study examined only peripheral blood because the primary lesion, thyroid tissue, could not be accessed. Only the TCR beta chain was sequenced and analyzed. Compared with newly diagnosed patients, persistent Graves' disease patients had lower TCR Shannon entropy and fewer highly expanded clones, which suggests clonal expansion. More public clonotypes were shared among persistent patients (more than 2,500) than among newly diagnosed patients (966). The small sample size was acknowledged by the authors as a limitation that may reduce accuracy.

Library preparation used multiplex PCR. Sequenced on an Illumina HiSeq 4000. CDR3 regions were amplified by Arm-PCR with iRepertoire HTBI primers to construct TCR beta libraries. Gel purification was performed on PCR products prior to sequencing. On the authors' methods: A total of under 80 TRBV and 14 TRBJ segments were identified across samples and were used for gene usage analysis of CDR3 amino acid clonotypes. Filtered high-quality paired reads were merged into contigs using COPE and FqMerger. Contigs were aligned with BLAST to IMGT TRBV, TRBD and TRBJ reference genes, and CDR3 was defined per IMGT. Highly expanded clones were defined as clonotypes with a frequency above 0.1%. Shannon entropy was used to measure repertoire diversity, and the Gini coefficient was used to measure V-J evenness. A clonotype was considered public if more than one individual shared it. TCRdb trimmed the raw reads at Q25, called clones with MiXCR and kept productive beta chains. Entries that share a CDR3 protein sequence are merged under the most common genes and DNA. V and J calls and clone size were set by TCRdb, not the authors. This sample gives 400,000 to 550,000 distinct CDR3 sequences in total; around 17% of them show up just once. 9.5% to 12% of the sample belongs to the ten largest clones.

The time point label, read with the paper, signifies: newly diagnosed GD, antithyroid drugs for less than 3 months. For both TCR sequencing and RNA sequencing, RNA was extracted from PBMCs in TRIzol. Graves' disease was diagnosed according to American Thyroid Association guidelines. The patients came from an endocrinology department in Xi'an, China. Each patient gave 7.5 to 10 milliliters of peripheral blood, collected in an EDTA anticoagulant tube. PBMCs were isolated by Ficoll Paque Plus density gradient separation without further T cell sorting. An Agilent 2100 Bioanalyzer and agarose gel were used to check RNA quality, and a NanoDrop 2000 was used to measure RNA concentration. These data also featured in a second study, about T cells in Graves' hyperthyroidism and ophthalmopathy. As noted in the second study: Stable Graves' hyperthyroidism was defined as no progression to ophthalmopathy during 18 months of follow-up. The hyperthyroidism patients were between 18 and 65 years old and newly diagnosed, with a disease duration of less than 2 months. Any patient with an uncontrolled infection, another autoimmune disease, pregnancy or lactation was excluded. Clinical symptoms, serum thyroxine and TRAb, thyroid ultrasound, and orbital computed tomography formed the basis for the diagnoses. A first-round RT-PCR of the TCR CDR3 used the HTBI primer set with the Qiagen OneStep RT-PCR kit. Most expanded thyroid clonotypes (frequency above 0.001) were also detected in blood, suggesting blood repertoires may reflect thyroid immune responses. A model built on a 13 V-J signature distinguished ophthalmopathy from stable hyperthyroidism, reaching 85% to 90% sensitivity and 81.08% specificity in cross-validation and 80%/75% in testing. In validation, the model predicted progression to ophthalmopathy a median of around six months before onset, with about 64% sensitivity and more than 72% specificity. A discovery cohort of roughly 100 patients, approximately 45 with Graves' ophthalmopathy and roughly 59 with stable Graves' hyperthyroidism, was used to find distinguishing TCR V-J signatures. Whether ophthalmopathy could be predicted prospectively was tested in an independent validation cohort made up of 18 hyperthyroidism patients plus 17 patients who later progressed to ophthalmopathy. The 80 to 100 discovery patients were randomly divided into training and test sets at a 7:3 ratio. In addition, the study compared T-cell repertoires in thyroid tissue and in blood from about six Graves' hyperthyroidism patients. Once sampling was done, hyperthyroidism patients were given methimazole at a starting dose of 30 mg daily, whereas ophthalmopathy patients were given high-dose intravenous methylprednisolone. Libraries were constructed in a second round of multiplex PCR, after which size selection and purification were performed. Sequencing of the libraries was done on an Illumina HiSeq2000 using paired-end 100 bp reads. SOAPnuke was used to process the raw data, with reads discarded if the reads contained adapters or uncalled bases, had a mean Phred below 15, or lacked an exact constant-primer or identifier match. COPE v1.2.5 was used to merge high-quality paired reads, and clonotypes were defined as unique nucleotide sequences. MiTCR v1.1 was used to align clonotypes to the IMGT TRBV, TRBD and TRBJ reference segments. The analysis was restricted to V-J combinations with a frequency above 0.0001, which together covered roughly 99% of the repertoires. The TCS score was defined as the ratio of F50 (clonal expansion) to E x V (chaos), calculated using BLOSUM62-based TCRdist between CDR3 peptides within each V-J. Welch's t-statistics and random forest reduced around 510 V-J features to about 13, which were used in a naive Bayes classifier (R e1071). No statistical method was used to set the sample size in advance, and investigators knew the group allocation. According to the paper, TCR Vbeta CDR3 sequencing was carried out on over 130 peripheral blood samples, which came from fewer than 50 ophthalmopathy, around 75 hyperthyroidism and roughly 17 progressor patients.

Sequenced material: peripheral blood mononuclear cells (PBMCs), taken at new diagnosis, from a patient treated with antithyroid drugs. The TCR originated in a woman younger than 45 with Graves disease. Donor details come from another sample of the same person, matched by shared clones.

The DNA is TGTGCCAGCAGCCAAGATAACGGTAGGGCAGACTACAATGAGCAGTTCTTC. It encodes CASSQDNGRADYNEQFF. The chain is assembled from TRBV4-2 and TRBJ2-1; the D gene remains uncertain. Inclusive of the bounding cysteine and phenylalanine, the CDR3 is 17 residues long. The entry retains the CDR3 DNA only, 51 bases that are in frame from base 1. The germline V gene yields LGHNA for CDR1 and YNFKEQ for CDR2. Trimming takes 0 bases from V and 3 bases from J, and the germline ends sit 15 bases apart.